This TCR beta chain was found in a study of early T cells in non-severe SARS-CoV-2 infection. Each CDR3 protein gets one entry after TCRdb re-called the 5' RACE reads with MiXCR. Of about 43,000 distinct CDR3 sequences listed, 11% are singletons. CDR3 length equals 12 residues. This clonotype was counted many times. Sequenced: whole blood. The chain combines TRBV21-1 with TRBJ2-1. TRBV21-1 is labeled a pseudogene. This clonotype was obtained from an adult who was a healthcare worker with PCR-confirmed SARS-CoV-2 infection or an uninfected control (not recorded which). CDR3 residues: CASNHRYNEQFF. The CDR3 bases are TGTGCCAGCAACCACAGATACAATGAGCAGTTCTTC.